This T cell receptor (beta chain) comes out of a study of blood T cell repertoires in COVID-19 (dated by TCRdb to the early 2020s). About the full investigation: Samples covering the acute and convalescent phases of COVID-19 were provided by collaborators in the United States, Italy and Spain. The prospective study material was composed of cDNA or gDNA derived from T cells, B-cell-depleted T cells, or PBMCs. The dataset comprised deeply sampled blood TCRbeta repertoires from subjects exposed to, actively infected with, or recovered from COVID-19. The repertoires were released in a freely available public database intended as a resource for research on the immune response to SARS-CoV-2. The samples were drawn from two sources: the first 160 participants of the ongoing ImmuneRACE study, and 1,254 subjects contributed by 6 global collaborators. The sample metadata nearly always contained a de-identified subject ID, COVID-19 status, age in years and sex. Where available, HLA class I and class II types were obtained from metadata supplied by the sample provider rather than from assay-based typing.

Study-level results and caveats: The amount of clinical and demographic metadata varied by source and participant and was provided uncurated.

This clone was observed a handful of times. This receptor's antigen is unknown. Within one base of it there is no much larger clone, and no base qualities were kept. TCRbeta CDR3 regions were amplified from genomic DNA by means of the immunoSEQ Assay, a bias-controlled multiplex PCR. Per the source publication's procedure: The number of nucleated cells in each sample was estimated from the amplification of reference gene primers within the assay. Sequence reads were collapsed and filtered to measure the absolute abundance of every unique TCRbeta CDR3 rearrangement. For each sample, productive Simpson clonality was calculated by taking the square root of Simpson's diversity index across productive rearrangements. TCRdb retrieved this table from immuneACCESS and kept in-frame rearrangements only. Not all clones are present; in checked studies, unresolved V genes account for under half, and no reason is known for the remainder. V and J calls and clone size come straight from that table; D and trimming were deduced from the DNA. A total of 200,000 or so clones appear in this sample, less than 90% of them only once. The top ten clones comprise around 1.9% of the sample.

The collaborating institutions used their own protocols to collect whole blood in K2EDTA tubes. Collaborator samples were shipped for TCRbeta analysis as frozen whole blood, isolated PBMCs, or DNA extracted from either sample type. This sequence originates from a man in his 70s with active or convalescent COVID-19. The material sequenced was peripheral blood.

The DNA is as follows: TGCGCCAGCAGCCCAGGGACAGCGGAGAATACGCAGTATTTT. It codes for CASSPGTAENTQYF. In this chain, TRBV5-1 is recombined with TRBJ2-3; TRBD1 fits 7 bases in the junction. Spanning cysteine to phenylalanine, the CDR3 consists of 14 amino acids. Only the CDR3 portion is preserved as DNA: 42 bases, with reading frame beginning at the first base. For CDR1 and CDR2, the germline V gene lists SGHRS and YFSETQ. At the junction V is shortened by 4 bases and J by 7 bases; bases outside the gene matches: 9.